This is a list of T cell receptor beta chains from one sample in a study of low-dose radiotherapy and immunotherapy resistance in tumors. TCRdb re-analysed the reads in MiXCR, keeping a single row per CDR3 protein. The sample consists of about 58,000 distinct CDR3 sequences, roughly 23% of them appearing once. The sample was PBMCs, taken after low-dose radiotherapy plus immunotherapy. Receptors originate from a male donor with prostate cancer. CDR3s include the opening cysteine and the closing phenylalanine or tryptophan. The D gene is left open where the match is weak. For some rows the clone size is stated as once, few or many, or as a class when expanded; others skip it.

D gene	clone size	V gene	J gene	CDR3 length	CDR3 protein	CDR3 DNA
TRBD2	many	TRBV7-9	TRBJ2-7	15	CASSEKSGGSYEQYF	TGTGCCAGCAGCGAAAAGAGCGGGGGCTCCTACGAGCAGTACTTC
TRBD1	many	TRBV14	TRBJ2-7	14	CASSLHRGSYEQYF	TGTGCCAGCAGCCTTCACAGGGGATCCTACGAGCAGTACTTC
TRBD1	many	TRBV5-1	TRBJ2-7	15	CASSWGDRASYEQYF	TGCGCCAGCAGCTGGGGGGACAGGGCCTCCTACGAGCAGTACTTC
-	many	TRBV25-1	TRBJ2-3	15	CASSEFRLGSDTQYF	TGTGCCAGCAGTGAATTTCGACTAGGGTCAGATACGCAGTATTTT
TRBD2	many	TRBV7-3	TRBJ2-1	16	CASSSQGLAGGNEQFF	TGTGCCAGCAGCTCCCAGGGACTAGCAGGTGGCAATGAGCAGTTCTTC
-	many	TRBV29-1	TRBJ1-2	13	CSVEKDSLYGYTF	TGCAGCGTCGAAAAGGACAGCCTATATGGCTACACCTTC
-	many	TRBV3-1	TRBJ2-6	14	CASLSSSGANVLTF	TGTGCCAGCCTTTCGAGCTCTGGGGCCAACGTCCTGACTTTC
-	many	TRBV7-9	TRBJ2-2	15	CASSLRGAGTGELFF	TGTGCCAGCAGCTTACGGGGGGCTGGCACCGGGGAGCTGTTTTTT
-	many	TRBV6-2/TRBV6-3	TRBJ1-1	16	CASKHDSTVQNTEAFF	TGTGCCAGCAAACACGACTCAACAGTCCAGAACACTGAAGCTTTCTTT
-	-	TRBV30	TRBJ2-7	13	CAWSVREPGEQYF	TGTGCCTGGAGTGTGAGGGAACCTGGCGAGCAGTACTTC
-	many	TRBV11-3	TRBJ2-3	11	CASSSSDTQYF	TGTGCCAGCAGCTCGTCAGATACGCAGTATTTT
-	medium-sized	TRBV20-1	TRBJ1-5	16	CSARAYGDGSNQPQHF	TGCAGTGCTAGAGCTTACGGGGACGGGAGCAATCAGCCCCAGCATTTT
-	many	TRBV7-3	TRBJ2-3	15	CASSLIPQKTDTQYF	TGTGCCAGCAGCTTAATCCCACAGAAGACAGATACGCAGTATTTT
-	few	TRBV20-1	TRBJ1-1	15	CSARSNREGNTEAFF	TGCAGTGCTAGGTCAAACAGGGAGGGGAACACTGAAGCTTTCTTT
-	-	TRBV12-3/TRBV12-4	TRBJ2-2	15	CVPAHPLSRSGELFF	TGTGTACCAGCACATCCCCTTAGCAGGTCCGGGGAGCTGTTTTTT
-	many	TRBV4-2	TRBJ2-1	16	CASSQVGDLLYNEQFF	TGTGCCAGCAGCCAGGTCGGGGATCTCTTATACAATGAGCAGTTCTTC
TRBD1	-	TRBV19	TRBJ1-4	14	CASSRTGGNEKLFF	TGTGCCAGTAGTCGGACAGGGGGTAATGAAAAACTGTTTTTT
-	many	TRBV7-9	TRBJ2-3	13	CASSLNLGDLQYF	TGTGCCAGCAGCTTAAATTTAGGGGACTTACAATATTTT
-	many	TRBV2	TRBJ1-4	14	CASSELQGNEKLFF	TGTGCCAGCAGTGAACTCCAGGGGAATGAAAAACTGTTTTTT
-	-	TRBV5-1	TRBJ2-7	17	CASSLGVSAGGAYEQYF	TGCGCCAGCAGCTTGGGGGTTTCGGCAGGGGGGGCCTACGAGCAGTACTTC
TRBD2	many	TRBV25-1	TRBJ2-7	17	CASSGGLAGVFTYEQYF	TGTGCCAGCAGTGGAGGACTAGCGGGAGTGTTCACCTACGAGCAGTACTTC
TRBD2	many	TRBV11-2	TRBJ2-1	15	CASSFLAGENNEQFF	TGTGCCAGCAGCTTCCTAGCGGGGGAAAACAATGAGCAGTTCTTC
TRBD2	many	TRBV5-6	TRBJ2-7	13	CASSPGLAYEQYF	TGTGCCAGCAGTCCGGGACTAGCCTACGAGCAGTACTTC
-	-	TRBV6-5	TRBJ1-2	14	CASSYTGDGYGYTF	TGTGCCAGCAGTTACACTGGGGACGGCTATGGCTACACCTTC
TRBD2	many	TRBV29-1	TRBJ2-2	16	CSGGNSAGVNTGELFF	TGCAGCGGAGGAAATTCAGCGGGGGTGAACACCGGGGAGCTGTTTTTT
-	many	TRBV19	TRBJ1-1	14	CASSTQGGSTEAFF	TGTGCCAGTAGTACACAGGGCGGGAGCACTGAAGCTTTCTTT
TRBD1	many	TRBV20-1	TRBJ2-2	15	CSARTGGPNTGELFF	TGCAGTGCTAGAACAGGGGGCCCGAACACCGGGGAGCTGTTTTTT
-	once	TRBV12-3/TRBV12-4	TRBJ2-3	12	CASSLSLDTQYF	TGTGCCAGCAGTTTATCGTTAGATACGCAGTATTTT
TRBD1	many	TRBV30	TRBJ2-6	15	CAWERTGSGANVLTF	TGTGCCTGGGAGAGGACAGGATCTGGGGCCAACGTCCTGACTTTC
TRBD1	many	TRBV2	TRBJ2-1	14	CARGGTGVGNEQFF	TGTGCCCGCGGGGGGACAGGGGTAGGCAATGAGCAGTTCTTC
-	many	TRBV15	TRBJ2-7	12	CATSRDLYEQYF	TGTGCCACCAGCAGAGATCTGTACGAGCAGTACTTC
-	-	TRBV19	TRBJ2-2	15	CASSQKGQGTGELFF	TGTGCCAGTAGCCAAAAAGGGCAGGGCACCGGGGAGCTGTTTTTT
TRBD1	-	TRBV4-3	TRBJ2-7	17	CASSQDPGQSGSYEQYF	TGCGCCAGCAGCCAGGATCCGGGACAGTCCGGTTCCTACGAGCAGTACTTC
-	many	TRBV28	TRBJ2-5	14	CASTLALGGETQYF	TGTGCCAGCACCCTCGCCCTGGGGGGAGAGACCCAGTACTTC
TRBD2	many	TRBV5-1	TRBJ2-1	15	CASSPGLAGVYEQFF	TGCGCCAGCAGCCCCGGCCTAGCGGGAGTCTATGAGCAGTTCTTC
TRBD1	many	TRBV4-2	TRBJ1-4	18	CASSQARTGGSTNEKLFF	TGTGCCAGCAGCCAAGCACGGACAGGCGGTTCAACTAATGAAAAACTGTTTTTT
TRBD2	-	TRBV7-3	TRBJ2-3	17	CASSPGLAGASTDTQYF	TGTGCCAGCTCCCCGGGACTAGCGGGGGCCAGCACAGATACGCAGTATTTT
-	many	TRBV10-1	TRBJ2-3	14	CASSGRFPTDTQYF	TGCGCCAGCAGTGGGAGATTTCCCACAGATACGCAGTATTTT
-	many	TRBV12-3/TRBV12-4	TRBJ2-7	13	CASSTDGIYEQYF	TGTGCCAGCAGCACGGACGGGATCTACGAGCAGTACTTC
-	many	TRBV29-1	TRBJ2-3	13	CSAVGLSTDTQYF	TGCAGCGCGGTTGGGCTGAGCACAGATACGCAGTATTTT
TRBD1	many	TRBV6-5	TRBJ2-7	15	CASSYGGQGLYEQYF	TGTGCCAGCAGTTACGGGGGACAGGGATTGTACGAGCAGTACTTC
TRBD1	many	TRBV6-1	TRBJ2-2	14	CASRLDRSPGELFF	TGTGCCAGCAGACTGGACAGGTCTCCTGGGGAGCTGTTTTTT
TRBD2	-	TRBV29-1	TRBJ2-7	16	CSVGSPRLAGTYEQYF	TGCAGCGTTGGGTCCCCCCGACTAGCGGGAACCTACGAGCAGTACTTC
TRBD2	many	TRBV4-3	TRBJ2-1	18	CASSHVSGSTRSYNEQFF	TGCGCCAGCAGCCATGTCAGCGGGAGCACCCGCTCCTACAATGAGCAGTTCTTC
-	many	TRBV5-1	TRBJ2-3	15	CASSVDGKPADTQYF	TGCGCCAGCAGCGTCGACGGGAAACCCGCAGATACGCAGTATTTT
-	few	TRBV27	TRBJ2-1	13	CASSLYRGGEQFF	TGTGCCAGCAGTTTGTACAGGGGGGGTGAGCAGTTCTTC
-	many	TRBV7-8	TRBJ2-3	12	CAGRGATDTQYF	TGTGCCGGACGTGGAGCCACAGATACGCAGTATTTT
TRBD1	many	TRBV10-3	TRBJ1-5	15	CAISESETGGQPQHF	TGTGCCATCAGTGAGTCGGAGACAGGGGGACAGCCCCAGCATTTT
-	many	TRBV4-3	TRBJ2-7	13	CASSQDLYYEQYF	TGCGCCAGCAGCCAAGATTTATACTACGAGCAGTACTTC
-	many	TRBV11-2	TRBJ2-7	16	CASSSSGWGPPYEQYF	TGTGCCAGCAGCTCATCAGGCTGGGGACCTCCCTACGAGCAGTACTTC
TRBD1	-	TRBV12-3/TRBV12-4	TRBJ1-5	15	CASRGQGGWGQPQHF	TGTGCCAGCAGGGGACAGGGAGGGTGGGGTCAGCCCCAGCATTTT
-	many	TRBV30	TRBJ2-7	11	CAWTKVHEQYF	TGTGCCTGGACCAAAGTCCACGAGCAGTACTTC
-	many	TRBV7-2	TRBJ1-3	16	CASSLVAGNSGNTIYF	TGTGCCAGCAGCTTAGTTGCAGGCAACTCTGGAAACACCATATATTTT
TRBD2	-	TRBV13	TRBJ2-5	14	CASSAGGGQETQYF	TGTGCCAGCTCAGCGGGAGGCGGGCAAGAGACCCAGTACTTC